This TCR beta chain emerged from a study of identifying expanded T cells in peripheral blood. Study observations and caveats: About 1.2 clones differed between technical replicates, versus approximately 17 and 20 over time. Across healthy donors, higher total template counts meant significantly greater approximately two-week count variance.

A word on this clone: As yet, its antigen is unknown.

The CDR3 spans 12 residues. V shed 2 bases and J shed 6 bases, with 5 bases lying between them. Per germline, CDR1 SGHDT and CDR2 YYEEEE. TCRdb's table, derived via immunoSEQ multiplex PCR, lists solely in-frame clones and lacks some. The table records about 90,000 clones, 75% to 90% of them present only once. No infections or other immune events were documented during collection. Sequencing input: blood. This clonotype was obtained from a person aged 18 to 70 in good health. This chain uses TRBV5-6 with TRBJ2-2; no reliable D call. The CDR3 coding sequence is TGTGCCAGCAGCTTAAAGGCCGGGGAGCTGTTTTTT. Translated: CASSLKAGELFF.